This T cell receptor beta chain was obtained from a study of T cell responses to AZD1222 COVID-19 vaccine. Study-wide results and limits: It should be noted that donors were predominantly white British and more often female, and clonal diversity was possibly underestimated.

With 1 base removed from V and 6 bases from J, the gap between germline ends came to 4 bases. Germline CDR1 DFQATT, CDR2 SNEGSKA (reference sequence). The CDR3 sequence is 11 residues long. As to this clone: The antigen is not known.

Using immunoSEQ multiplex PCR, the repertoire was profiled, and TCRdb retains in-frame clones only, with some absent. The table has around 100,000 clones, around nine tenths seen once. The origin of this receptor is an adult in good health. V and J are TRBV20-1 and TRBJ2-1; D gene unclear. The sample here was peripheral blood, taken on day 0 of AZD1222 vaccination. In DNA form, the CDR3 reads TGCAGTGCTAGAGGCCCCAATGAGCAGTTCTTC. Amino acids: CSARGPNEQFF.